The entry below describes one T cell receptor (beta chain). As yet, its antigen is unknown. The read gets to within 3 residues of the CDR3 end, and the germline J gene fills in the rest. All participants had a single incident cervical HPV16 infection, and prevalent HPV16 infections were excluded. TCRdb keeps only in-frame clones here, not all; method: immunoSEQ multiplex PCR. The sample holds about 46,000 clones. In germline, CDR1 is SEHNR, CDR2 FQNEAQ (reference sequence). The CDR3 spans 14 residues. The source of the sample is a study of T cells in women clearing cervical HPV infection. Study context: HLA type could not be excluded as a confounder.

Study results and limitations: Richness plus V gene abundances separated cases from controls with AUC around 0.8.

The chain joins TRBV7-9 to TRBJ2-3; D possibly matches TRBD1 or TRBD2 (7 bases each). The sample was blood buffy coat. The origin of this receptor is a woman aged 18-70 years with a cervical HPV16 infection that either progressed to CIN3+ or cleared (not recorded which). The covered CDR3 bases are TGTGCCAGCAGCTCCACAGGGGCGCGGGAGACG. This translates into CASSSTGARET. The whole CDR3 sequence is CASSSTGARETQYF.